This T cell receptor beta chain is from a study of T cell responses to AZD1222 COVID-19 vaccine. Study-level findings and limits: Most donors were white British, females outnumbered males, and clonal diversity was possibly underestimated.

The CDR3 is 15 residues long. J lost 7 bases, V lost 7 bases, and 9 bases had no gene match. The germline gives CDR1 SGHAT, CDR2 FQNNGV. Sequencing was performed with immunoSEQ multiplex PCR; in TCRdb, only in-frame clones are kept and a portion is missing. The sample lists approximately 110,000 clones, roughly 84% seen once, with around 1.2% in the top ten. Concerning this clone itself: The target antigen is unknown.

Sample: peripheral blood, taken on day 0 of AZD1222 vaccination. The gene calls are TRBV11-2 and TRBJ2-1; 11 bases fit TRBD2. The receptor was isolated from an adult in good health. The CDR3 protein is CASKISGGAGNEQFF. As DNA, the CDR3 is TGTGCCAGCAAAATTAGCGGGGGGGCCGGTAATGAGCAGTTCTTC.